The clone carrying this TCR beta chain was picked up many times. MiXCR was run by TCRdb on the RACE reads, yielding one entry per CDR3 protein. The data contain 100,000 to 150,000 distinct CDR3 sequences, about 14% of them singletons. This specimen comes from a study of human T cells and chemical hapten exposure. Indicated time point: pre-sensitization, week 0. Treatment indicated: therapeutic diphenylcyclopropenone sensitization with weekly scalp DPC. The CDR3 loop spans 16 amino acids. The V gene end was trimmed by 6 bases and the J gene end by 5 bases; junction bases not matched to a gene: 14. The chain couples TRBV12-3 or TRBV12-4 to TRBJ1-1; 8 positions match TRBD1. The clonotype was recovered from a woman aged 18-29 years with alopecia areata. Some clones in this sample may be carry-over from other donors' samples. Here the sequenced sample was whole blood, taken in connection with sensitization to the hapten diphenylcyclopropenone (DPC). CDR3 in DNA: TGTGCCAGCAGCCCGATCGAGACAGGGGTAAGAACTGAAGCTTTCTTT. Its translation: CASSPIETGVRTEAFF.